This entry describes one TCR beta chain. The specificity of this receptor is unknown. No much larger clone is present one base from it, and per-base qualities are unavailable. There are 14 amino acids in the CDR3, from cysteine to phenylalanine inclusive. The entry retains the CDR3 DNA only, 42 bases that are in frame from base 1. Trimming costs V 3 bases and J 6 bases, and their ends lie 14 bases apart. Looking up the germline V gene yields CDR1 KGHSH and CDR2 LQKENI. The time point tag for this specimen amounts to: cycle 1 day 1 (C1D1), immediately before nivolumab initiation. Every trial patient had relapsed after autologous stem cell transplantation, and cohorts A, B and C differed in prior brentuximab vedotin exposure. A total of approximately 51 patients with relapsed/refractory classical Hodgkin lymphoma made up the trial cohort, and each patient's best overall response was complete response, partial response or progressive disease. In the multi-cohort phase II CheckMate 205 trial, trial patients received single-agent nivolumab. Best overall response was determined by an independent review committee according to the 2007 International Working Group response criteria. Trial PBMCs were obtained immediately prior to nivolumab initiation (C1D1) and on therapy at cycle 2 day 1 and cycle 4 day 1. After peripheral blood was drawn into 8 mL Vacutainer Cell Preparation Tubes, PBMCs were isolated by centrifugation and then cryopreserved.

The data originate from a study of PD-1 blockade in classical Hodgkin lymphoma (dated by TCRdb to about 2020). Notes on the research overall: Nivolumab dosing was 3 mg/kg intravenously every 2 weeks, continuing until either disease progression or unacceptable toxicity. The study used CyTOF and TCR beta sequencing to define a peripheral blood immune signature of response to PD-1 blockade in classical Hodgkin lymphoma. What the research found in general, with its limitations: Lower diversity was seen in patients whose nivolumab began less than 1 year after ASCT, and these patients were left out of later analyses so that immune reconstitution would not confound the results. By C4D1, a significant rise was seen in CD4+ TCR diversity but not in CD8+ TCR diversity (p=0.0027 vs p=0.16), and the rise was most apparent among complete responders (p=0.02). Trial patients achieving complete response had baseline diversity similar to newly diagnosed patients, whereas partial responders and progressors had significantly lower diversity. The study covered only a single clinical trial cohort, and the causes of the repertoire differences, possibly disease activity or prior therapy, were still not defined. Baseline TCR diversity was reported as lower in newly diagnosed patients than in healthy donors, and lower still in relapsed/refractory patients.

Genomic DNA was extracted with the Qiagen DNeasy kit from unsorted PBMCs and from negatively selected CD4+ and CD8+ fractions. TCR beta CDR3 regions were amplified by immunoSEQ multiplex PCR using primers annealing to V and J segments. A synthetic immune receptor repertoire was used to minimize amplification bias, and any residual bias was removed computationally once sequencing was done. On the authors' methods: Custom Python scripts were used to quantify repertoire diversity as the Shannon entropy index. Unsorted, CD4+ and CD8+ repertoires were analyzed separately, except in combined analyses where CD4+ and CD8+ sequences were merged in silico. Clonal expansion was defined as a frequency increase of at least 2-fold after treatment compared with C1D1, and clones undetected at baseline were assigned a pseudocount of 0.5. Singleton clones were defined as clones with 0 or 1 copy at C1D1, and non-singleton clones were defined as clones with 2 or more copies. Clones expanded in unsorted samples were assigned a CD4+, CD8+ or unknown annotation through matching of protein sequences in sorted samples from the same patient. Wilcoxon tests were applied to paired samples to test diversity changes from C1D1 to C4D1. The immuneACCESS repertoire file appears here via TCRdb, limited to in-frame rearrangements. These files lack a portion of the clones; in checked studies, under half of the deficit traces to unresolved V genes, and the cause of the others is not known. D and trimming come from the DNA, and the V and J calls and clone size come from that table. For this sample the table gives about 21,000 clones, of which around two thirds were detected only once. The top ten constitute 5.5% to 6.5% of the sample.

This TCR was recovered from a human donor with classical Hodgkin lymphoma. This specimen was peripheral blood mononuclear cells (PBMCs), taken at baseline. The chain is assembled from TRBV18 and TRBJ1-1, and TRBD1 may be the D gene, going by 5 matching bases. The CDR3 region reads CASSPGGGAAEAFF. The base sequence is TGTGCCAGCTCACCGGGCGGAGGGGCGGCTGAAGCTTTCTTT.